This record concerns one TCR beta chain sequence. Its specificity is not known. The CDR3 totals 14 residues. Germline CDR1 MGHDK, CDR2 SYGVNS. V dropped 4 bases and J dropped 0 bases, with 10 bases sitting between them. After constant-region reverse-primer amplification, full-length variable regions underwent semi-nested PCR with Nested Universal Primer A. TCRdb called the 5' RACE reads again in MiXCR, with one record for every CDR3 protein. The sample has tens of thousands of distinct CDR3 sequences, about 28% seen once. Study results and limitations: Whole repertoires were not studied in the larger cohort, only one V-J beta rearrangement. Tumor Tregs overlapped most with tumor, then blood, naive CD4+ cells. The TCR gene usage of tumor memory CD4+ T cells clustered together with blood and lymph node memory CD4+ cells and with lymph node naive CD4+ cells.

The chain recombines TRBV25-1 with TRBJ2-7; D gene uncertain. Sequenced input: naive CD4+ T cells sorted from blood. The subset is: naive CD4+ T cells, CD4+CD45RA+CD25-. The source of this sequence is a female donor with breast cancer. As DNA, the CDR3 is TGTGCCAGCAGTGGGGCAGGCATCTCCTACGAGCAGTACTTC. Residues: CASSGAGISYEQYF.